The 16 T cell receptor beta chains listed next were all sequenced from one sample in a study of T cells in Graves' hyperthyroidism and ophthalmopathy. Regions amplified from RNA transcripts were the TCR beta CDR3 regions. Primed by the HTBI set, a first-round RT-PCR was run on the TCR CDR3. TCRdb reanalysed the multiplex PCR reads using MiXCR and keeps one entry per CDR3 protein. The sample yields roughly 240,000 distinct CDR3 sequences, over 15% seen once. The sample taken for sequencing was blood. The origin of the receptors is a woman between 18 and 29 years old with Graves' ophthalmopathy.

At least ten counts were recorded for this clonotype. The CDR3 loop reads CASSLVTANSPLHF. In DNA form, the CDR3 reads TGTGCCAGCAGCTTAGTCACCGCAAATTCACCCCTCCACTTT. The J gene is TRBJ1-6, the V gene TRBV7-2; no clear D gene. Germline values: CDR1 SGHTA, CDR2 FQGNSA. The CDR3 is 14 residues long. The V end was cut by 1 base, the J end by 7 bases, with 8 bases between.

This clonotype appeared many times. This rearrangement joins TRBV30 to TRBJ2-3; D gene uncertain. This CDR3 is built from 13 residues. The germline V gene has CDR1 GTSNPN and CDR2 SVGIG (reference sequence). Trimming removed 5 bases from V and 2 bases from J, with 11 bases in between. CDR3 nucleotides: TGTGCCTGGGACCGATTGGTCACAGATACGCAGTATTTT. It encodes CAWDRLVTDTQYF.

This clonotype was counted ten times or more. This chain links TRBV7-3 with TRBJ1-1, with D possibly TRBD1 on 6 matching bases. This CDR3 is 13 amino acids long. CDR1 SGHTA and CDR2 FQGTGA come from the germline V gene. V was clipped by 1 base and J by 5 bases, with 8 bases between them. In DNA, the CDR3 is TGTGCCAGCAGCTTAAGTGGACAGACTGAAGCTTTCTTT. Translated: CASSLSGQTEAFF.

This clonotype was detected ten times or more. J is TRBJ2-1 and V is TRBV20-1; D possibly corresponds to TRBD2 (7 bases). V lost 6 bases to trimming and J lost 7 bases, with 25 bases between them. CDR1 and CDR2 from the germline V gene are DFQATT and SNEGSKA (reference sequence). This CDR3 contains 16 residues. The CDR3 nucleotides are TGCAGTGCCAAATGGGTGGGGGGGCTCAGCTGGAATGAGCAGTTCTTC. Its translation is CSAKWVGGLSWNEQFF.

This clonotype was detected many times. The genes are TRBV28 and TRBJ1-2, with D hard to call. This CDR3 is built from 11 residues. V lost 6 bases, J lost 4 bases, and 6 bases lay in between. Germline V CDR1 and CDR2: MDHEN, SYDVKM. CDR3 region: CASRSLYGYTF. In nucleotides, the CDR3 is TGTGCCAGCAGGAGCCTCTATGGCTACACCTTC.

This clonotype was picked up many times. The V and J genes are TRBV5-1 and TRBJ1-6; weak D call: TRBD1 (5 bases). Germline CDR1 is SGHRS and CDR2 is YFSETQ. The CDR3 is made up of 15 amino acids. V lost 4 bases to trimming and J lost 6 bases, with 14 bases between them. CDR3 in amino acids: CASSPGTNSNSPLHF. CDR3 in DNA: TGCGCCAGCAGCCCCGGGACGAACTCTAATTCACCCCTCCACTTT.

This clonotype has at least ten counts. V and J are TRBV2 and TRBJ1-6; TRBD1 is a possible D gene (5 bases). The germline V gene has CDR1 SNHLY and CDR2 FYNNEI. The CDR3 sequence is 14 residues long. Trimming took off 4 bases at V and 8 bases at J, with 12 bases between the two ends. CDR3 coding DNA: TGTGCCAGCAGTGTTGGGGGATCGGATTCACCCCTCCACTTT. Translated, it gives CASSVGGSDSPLHF.

V gene TRBV14 combines with J gene TRBJ2-1; 12 bases agree with TRBD2. Per the germline V gene, CDR1 is SGHDN and CDR2 is FVKESK. V lost 2 bases to trimming and J lost 1 base; unmatched junction nucleotides: 3. CDR3 length equals 17 residues. The DNA of the CDR3 is TGTGCCAGCAGCCAACTAGCGGGGGGGCAATCCTACAATGAGCAGTTCTTC. It yields the protein CASSQLAGGQSYNEQFF.

At least ten counts were recorded for this clonotype. This chain connects TRBV10-3 to TRBJ1-1; no reliable D call. This CDR3 is 14 amino acids long. Germline CDR1 ENHRY, CDR2 SYGVKD. Trimming took 2 bases from V and 3 from J, leaving 10 bases between them. The chain's CDR3 is CAISERAGYTEAFF. CDR3 coding DNA: TGTGCCATCAGTGAGAGGGCGGGGTACACTGAAGCTTTCTTT.

This clonotype was found a few times. V and J are TRBV9 and TRBJ2-1; D gene uncertain. The CDR3 consists of 15 residues. Germline-derived CDR1 and CDR2 are SGDLS and YYNGEE. Trimming stripped 0 bases from V and 0 bases from J, with 7 bases between. CDR3 nucleotide sequence: TGTGCCAGCAGCGTAGGGGTGGGCTCCTACAATGAGCAGTTCTTC. The encoded protein is CASSVGVGSYNEQFF.

This clonotype was counted many times. The chain links TRBV11-2 to TRBJ1-1, with D uncertain. This CDR3 has 15 amino acids. Trimming left V 1 base short and J 3 bases short, with 12 bases between. Germline lookup yields CDR1 SGHAT and CDR2 FQNNGV. DNA of the CDR3: TGTGCCAGCAGCTTAGTTGATCCGAGGTACACTGAAGCTTTCTTT. Encoded protein: CASSLVDPRYTEAFF.

This clonotype was picked up many times. The rearrangement uses TRBV27 and TRBJ2-7, with 7 bases fitting TRBD2. The CDR3 extends over 16 amino acids. Per the germline V gene, CDR1 is MNHEY and CDR2 is SMNVEV (reference sequence). Losses at the gene ends were 4 bases for V and 2 bases for J; bases not matched to a gene: 11. The CDR3 protein is CASSSNPPGTTYEQYF. The CDR3 region has the DNA TGTGCCAGCAGTTCCAACCCCCCCGGGACTACCTACGAGCAGTACTTC.

This clonotype was detected ten times or more. The gene calls are TRBV28 and TRBJ1-2; D is uncertain. There are 13 residues in the CDR3. Trimming stripped 7 bases from V and 3 bases from J, with 12 bases between. Germline loops: CDR1 MDHEN, CDR2 SYDVKM. The CDR3 DNA reads as TGTGCCAGCACTCCCACCGGCGACTATGGCTACACCTTC. Translating gives CASTPTGDYGYTF.

This chain uses TRBV5-8 with TRBJ2-2, with 7 bases lining up with TRBD1. Losses at the gene ends were 4 bases for V and 3 bases for J; bases not matched to a gene: 9. The CDR3 length is 16 residues. CDR1 is SGHTS, CDR2 YDEGEE, per germline. CDR3 sequence: CASSKAQGKDTGELFF. CDR3 nucleotides: TGTGCCAGCAGCAAAGCACAGGGGAAGGACACCGGGGAGCTGTTTTTT.

This clonotype was detected many times. The gene calls are TRBV4-1 and TRBJ2-2; D unresolved. Trimming shortened V by 1 base and J by 5 bases, and 8 bases separated the two germline ends. The germline gives CDR1 MGHRA, CDR2 YSYEKL. This CDR3 is 14 amino acids long. The CDR3 reads CASSQVLGTGELFF. Written as DNA, the CDR3 is TGCGCCAGCAGCCAAGTTTTAGGAACCGGGGAGCTGTTTTTT.

The table lists this clonotype with many counts. This chain connects TRBV7-9 to TRBJ2-3, with D possibly matching TRBD2 (5 bases). This CDR3 has 13 residues. Germline V lookup: CDR1 SEHNR, CDR2 FQNEAQ (reference sequence). The ends were cut back, 5 bases at V and 7 bases at J, with 13 bases in the middle. CDR3 bases: TGTGCCAGCAGCCCTAGGACTCGGTATACGCAGTATTTT. It yields the protein CASSPRTRYTQYF. The whole variable domain, remainder taken from reference TRBV7-9 and TRBJ2-3, is DTGVSQNPRHKITKRGQNVTFRCDPISEHNRLYWYRQTLGQGPEFLTYFQNEAQLEKSRLLSDRFSAERPKGSFSTLEIQRTEQGDSAMYLCASSPRTRYTQYFGPGTRLTVL.